The source of this T cell receptor (beta chain) is a study of blood T cells in healthy people across ages. A second PCR of 7 to 11 cycles used a sample-barcoded 5' primer and a J-beta primer mix. One entry per CDR3 protein, called by TCRdb with MiXCR from the 5' RACE reads. The table has some 760,000 distinct CDR3 sequences, just under 25% seen once. Germline V CDR1 and CDR2: LGHDT, YNNKEL (reference sequence). Trimming removed 1 base from V and 4 bases from J; junction bases left unmatched: 16. CDR3 length: 19 residues. These sequences were also reported in another study, on T cells of mothers and their children. From that report: For cDNA synthesis, the complete extracted RNA was used (1.5 ug per 15 ul). Second-PCR primer M1S introduced sample barcodes and 2-4 random nucleotides. Slightly, though not significantly, more overlap was seen in related than in unrelated mother-child pairs. Not a single persistent microchimeric T cell clone was detected.

Sequencing input: blood. J is TRBJ2-5 and V is TRBV3-1, with 9 bases that match TRBD2. This TCR came from a boy between 5 and 17 years old in good health. DNA of the CDR3: TGTGCCAGCAGCCAAGTTGACTCTAGCGGGGTAAAGGGGGGAGAGACCCAGTACTTC. This codes for CASSQVDSSGVKGGETQYF.